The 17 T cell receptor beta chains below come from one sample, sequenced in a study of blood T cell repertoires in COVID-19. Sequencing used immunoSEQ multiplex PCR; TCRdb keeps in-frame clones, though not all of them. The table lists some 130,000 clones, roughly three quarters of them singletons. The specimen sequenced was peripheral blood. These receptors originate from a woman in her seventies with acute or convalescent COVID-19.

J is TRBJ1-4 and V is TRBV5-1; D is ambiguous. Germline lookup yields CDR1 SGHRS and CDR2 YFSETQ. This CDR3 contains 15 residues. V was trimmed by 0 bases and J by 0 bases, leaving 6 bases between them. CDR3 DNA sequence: TGCGCCAGCAGCTTGGGTACTGCAACTAATGAAAAACTGTTTTTT. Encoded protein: CASSLGTATNEKLFF.

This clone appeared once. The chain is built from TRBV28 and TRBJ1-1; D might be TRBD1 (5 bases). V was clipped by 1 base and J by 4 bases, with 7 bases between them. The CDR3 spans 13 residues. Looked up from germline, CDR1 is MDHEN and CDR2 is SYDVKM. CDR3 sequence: CASSLSTVTEAFF. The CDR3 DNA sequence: TGTGCCAGCAGTTTATCGACAGTCACTGAAGCTTTCTTT.

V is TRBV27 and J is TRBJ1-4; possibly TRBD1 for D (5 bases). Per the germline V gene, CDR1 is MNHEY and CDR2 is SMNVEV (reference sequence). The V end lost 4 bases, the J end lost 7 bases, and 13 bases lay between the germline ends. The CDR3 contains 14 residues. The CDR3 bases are TGTGCCAGCAGTTCCACCAGGGATGGTGAAAAACTGTTTTTT. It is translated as CASSSTRDGEKLFF. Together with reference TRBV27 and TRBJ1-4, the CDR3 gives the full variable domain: EAQVTQNPRYLITVTGKKLTVTCSQNMNHEYMSWYRQDPGLGLRQIYYSMNVEVTDKGDVPEGYKVSRKEKRNFPLILESPSPNQTSLYFCASSSTRDGEKLFFGSGTQLSVL.

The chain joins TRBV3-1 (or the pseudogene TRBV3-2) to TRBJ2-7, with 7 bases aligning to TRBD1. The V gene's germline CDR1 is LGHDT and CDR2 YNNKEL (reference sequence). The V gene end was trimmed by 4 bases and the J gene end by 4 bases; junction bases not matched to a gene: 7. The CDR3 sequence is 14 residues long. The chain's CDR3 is CASSRGGQLYEQYF. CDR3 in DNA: TGTGCCAGCAGCCGAGGGGGACAGCTATACGAGCAGTACTTC.

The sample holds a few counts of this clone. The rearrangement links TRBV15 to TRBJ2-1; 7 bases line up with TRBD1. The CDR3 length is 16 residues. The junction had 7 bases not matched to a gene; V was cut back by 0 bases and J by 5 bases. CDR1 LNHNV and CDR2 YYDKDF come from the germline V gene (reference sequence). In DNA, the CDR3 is TGTGCCACCAGCAGAGATGGGGACAGCCGGCACAATGAGCAGTTCTTC. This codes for CATSRDGDSRHNEQFF.

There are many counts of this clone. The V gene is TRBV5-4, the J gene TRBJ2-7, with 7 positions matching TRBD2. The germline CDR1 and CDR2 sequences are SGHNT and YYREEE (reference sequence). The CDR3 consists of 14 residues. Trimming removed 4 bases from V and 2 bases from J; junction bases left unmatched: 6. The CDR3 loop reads CASSPERGTYEQYF. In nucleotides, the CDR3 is TGTGCCAGCAGCCCAGAGCGGGGTACCTACGAGCAGTACTTC.

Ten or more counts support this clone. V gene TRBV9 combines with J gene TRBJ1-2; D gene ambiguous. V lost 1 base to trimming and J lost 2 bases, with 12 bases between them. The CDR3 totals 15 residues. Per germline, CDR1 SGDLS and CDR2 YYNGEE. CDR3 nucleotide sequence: TGTGCCAGCAGCGTATCACACAGCCTAAACTATGGCTACACCTTC. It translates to CASSVSHSLNYGYTF.

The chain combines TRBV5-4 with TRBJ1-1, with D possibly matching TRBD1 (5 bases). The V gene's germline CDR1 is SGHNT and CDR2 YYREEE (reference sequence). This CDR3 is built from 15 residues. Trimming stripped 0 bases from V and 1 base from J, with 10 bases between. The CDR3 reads CASSLEAGKNTEAFF. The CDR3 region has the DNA TGTGCCAGCAGCTTGGAGGCAGGGAAGAACACTGAAGCTTTCTTT. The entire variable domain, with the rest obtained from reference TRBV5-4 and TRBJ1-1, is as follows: ETGVTQSPTHLIKTRGQQVTLRCSSQSGHNTVSWYQQALGQGPQFIFQYYREEENGRGNFPPRFSGLQFPNYSSELNVNALELDDSALYLCASSLEAGKNTEAFFGQGTRLTVV.

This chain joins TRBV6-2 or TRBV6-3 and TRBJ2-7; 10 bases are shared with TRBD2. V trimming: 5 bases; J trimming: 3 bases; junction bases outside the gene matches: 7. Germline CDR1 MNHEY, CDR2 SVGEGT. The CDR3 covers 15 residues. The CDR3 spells CASSTRTSGNYEQYF. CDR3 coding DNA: TGTGCCAGCAGTACCCGGACTAGCGGAAACTACGAGCAGTACTTC.

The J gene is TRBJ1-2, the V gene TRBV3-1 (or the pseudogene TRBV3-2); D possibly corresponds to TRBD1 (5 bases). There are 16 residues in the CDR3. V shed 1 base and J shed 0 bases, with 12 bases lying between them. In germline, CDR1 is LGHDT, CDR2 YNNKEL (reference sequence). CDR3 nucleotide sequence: TGTGCCAGCAGCCAAGCTCGTTGGGGGGCTAACTATGGCTACACCTTC. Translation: CASSQARWGANYGYTF.

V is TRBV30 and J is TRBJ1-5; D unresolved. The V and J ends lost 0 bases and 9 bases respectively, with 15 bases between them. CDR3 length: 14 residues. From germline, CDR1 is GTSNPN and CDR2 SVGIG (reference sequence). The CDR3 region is CAWSVTGPTGPQHF. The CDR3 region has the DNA TGTGCCTGGAGTGTAACCGGCCCCACGGGGCCCCAGCATTTT.

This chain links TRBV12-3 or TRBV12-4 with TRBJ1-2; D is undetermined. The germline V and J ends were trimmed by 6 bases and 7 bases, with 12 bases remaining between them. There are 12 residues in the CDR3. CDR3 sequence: CASSIPGGGYTF. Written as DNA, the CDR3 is TGTGCCAGCAGCATCCCGGGAGGTGGCTACACCTTC.

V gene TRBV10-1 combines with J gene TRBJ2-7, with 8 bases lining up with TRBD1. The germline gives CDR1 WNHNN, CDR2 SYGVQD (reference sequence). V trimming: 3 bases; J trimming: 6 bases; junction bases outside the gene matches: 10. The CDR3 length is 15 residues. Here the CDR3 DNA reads TGCGCCAGCAGTGATCGGAGACAGGGGTCCGGCGAGCAGTACTTC. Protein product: CASSDRRQGSGEQYF.

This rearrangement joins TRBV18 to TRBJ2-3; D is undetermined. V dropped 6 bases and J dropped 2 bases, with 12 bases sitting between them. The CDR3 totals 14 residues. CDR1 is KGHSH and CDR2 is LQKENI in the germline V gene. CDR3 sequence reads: CASSKLPLTDTQYF. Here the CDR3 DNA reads TGTGCCAGCTCGAAGCTTCCTCTCACAGATACGCAGTATTTT.

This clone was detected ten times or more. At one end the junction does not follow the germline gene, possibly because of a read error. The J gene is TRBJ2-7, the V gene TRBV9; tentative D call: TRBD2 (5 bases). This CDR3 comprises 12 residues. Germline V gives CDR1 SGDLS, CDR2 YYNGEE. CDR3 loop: CASSVGEGGPNF. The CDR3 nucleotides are TGTGCCAGCAGCGTAGGGGAAGGCGGGCCTAACTTC.

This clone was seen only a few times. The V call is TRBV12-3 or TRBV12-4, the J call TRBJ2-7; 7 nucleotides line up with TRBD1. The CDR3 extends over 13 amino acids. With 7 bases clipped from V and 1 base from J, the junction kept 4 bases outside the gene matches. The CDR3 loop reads CASNRGPSYEQYF. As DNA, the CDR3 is TGTGCCAGCAACAGGGGTCCGTCCTACGAGCAGTACTTC.

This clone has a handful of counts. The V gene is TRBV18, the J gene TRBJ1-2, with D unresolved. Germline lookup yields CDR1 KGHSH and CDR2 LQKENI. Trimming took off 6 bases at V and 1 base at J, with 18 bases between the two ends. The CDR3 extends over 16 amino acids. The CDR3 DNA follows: TGTGCCAGCTCCCCAACGCCTTTCGGGAGTAACTATGGCTACACCTTC. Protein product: CASSPTPFGSNYGYTF.